Given below is one T cell receptor beta chain in context. These data originate in a study of blood T cell repertoires in COVID-19. Here immunoSEQ multiplex PCR was the method, and the copy in TCRdb shows in-frame clones only, minus some. The sample lists 300,000 to 450,000 clones; more than 70% were seen once. Looked up from germline, CDR1 is MDHEN and CDR2 is SYDVKM. There are 15 residues in the CDR3. The V and J ends lost 2 bases and 7 bases, in that order; junction bases with no gene match: 6. This sequence was found in a woman in her twenties or thirties who had been exposed to COVID-19. This chain joins TRBV28 and TRBJ1-5, with TRBD1 matching over 9 bases. Sample: PBMCs or T cells enriched from blood (not recorded which). CDR3 protein: CASSLPTGGVQPQHF. The DNA for the CDR3 is TGTGCCAGCAGTTTACCTACAGGGGGCGTACAGCCCCAGCATTTT.